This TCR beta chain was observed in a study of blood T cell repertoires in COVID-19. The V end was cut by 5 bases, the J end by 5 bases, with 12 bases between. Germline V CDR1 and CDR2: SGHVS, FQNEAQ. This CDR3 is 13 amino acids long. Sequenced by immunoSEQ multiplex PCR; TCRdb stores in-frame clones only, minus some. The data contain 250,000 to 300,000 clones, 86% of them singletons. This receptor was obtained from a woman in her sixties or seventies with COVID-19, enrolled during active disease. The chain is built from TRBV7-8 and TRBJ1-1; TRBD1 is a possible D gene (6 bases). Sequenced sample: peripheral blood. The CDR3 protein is CASSRQGGTEAFF. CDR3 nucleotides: TGTGCCAGCAGCCGTCAAGGGGGAACTGAAGCTTTCTTT. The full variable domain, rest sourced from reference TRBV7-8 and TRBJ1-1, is GAGVSQSPRYKVAKRGQDVALRCDPISGHVSLFWYQQALGQGPEFLTYFQNEAQLDKSGLPSDRFFAERPEGSVSTLKIQRTQQEDSAVYLCASSRQGGTEAFFGQGTRLTVV.